The 27 T cell receptor beta chains below come from one sample, sequenced in a study of read filtering for tumor transcriptome and immune sequencing. Molecular barcoded adaptors covering alpha/delta and beta/gamma chains were used on 400 ng RNA. Each CDR3 protein is one row after TCRdb ran MiXCR on the reads. Of 100,000 to 150,000 distinct CDR3 sequences listed, 10% to 15% are singletons. Source material: a population of CD138-negative cells sorted from bone marrow. These receptor sequences come from a donor over 35 with multiple myeloma.

There are many counts of this clonotype. The rearrangement joins TRBV9 to TRBJ2-6; weak D call: TRBD2 (5 bases). Deletions cut 4 bases from V and 0 bases from J, with 17 bases between. The CDR3 spans 18 residues. Germline lookup yields CDR1 SGDLS and CDR2 YYNGEE. This CDR3 reads CASSLSGSVVSGANVLTF. In nucleotides, the CDR3 is TGTGCCAGCAGCCTATCGGGGTCCGTAGTCTCTGGGGCCAACGTCCTGACTTTC. Full variable domain (rest looked up from reference TRBV9 and TRBJ2-6): DSGVTQTPKHLITATGQRVTLRCSPRSGDLSVYWYQQSLDQGLQFLIQYYNGEERAKGNILERFSAQQFPDLHSELNLSSLELGDSALYFCASSLSGSVVSGANVLTFGAGSRLTVL.

This clonotype appeared many times. The chain combines TRBV2 with TRBJ2-1, with D maybe TRBD2 (6 bases). The CDR3 consists of 19 residues. Germline V gives CDR1 SNHLY, CDR2 FYNNEI. V dropped 0 bases and J dropped 0 bases, with 18 bases sitting between them. The CDR3 here is CASSEASGLILSSYNEQFF. CDR3 bases: TGTGCCAGCAGTGAAGCGTCGGGACTTATCCTGAGCTCCTACAATGAGCAGTTCTTC.

This clonotype was recorded a few times. The V and J genes are TRBV6-1 and TRBJ2-2; 11 bases align to TRBD1. The germline gives CDR1 MNHNS, CDR2 SASEGT. This CDR3 comprises 18 residues. The ends lost 4 bases at V and 4 bases at J; junction bases unmatched: 11. The DNA of the CDR3 is TGTGCCAGCAGTGTCACACCGCCCGGGACAGGGGGCACCGGGGAGCTGTTTTTT. Encoded protein: CASSVTPPGTGGTGELFF.

In this sample, this clonotype turned up many times. This sequence joins TRBV12-3 or TRBV12-4 and TRBJ2-7; 8 bases agree with TRBD2. This CDR3 contains 16 residues. The ends lost 6 bases at V and 9 bases at J; junction bases unmatched: 19. CDR3 in amino acids: CASSQQPGTRYRGQYF. The CDR3 nucleotides read TGTGCCAGCAGCCAACAACCCGGGACTAGGTACCGCGGGCAGTACTTC.

In its sample, this clonotype was seen many times. In DNA form, the CDR3 reads TGTGCCAGCAGTTTGTTTGGGTCGGAGAACACTGAAGCTTTCTTT. Amino acid sequence: CASSLFGSENTEAFF. V gene TRBV27 combines with J gene TRBJ1-1, with no clear D. Germline CDR1 reads MNHEY; CDR2 reads SMNVEV (reference sequence). The CDR3 is 15 residues long. V was clipped by 3 bases and J by 1 base, with 12 bases between them.

This clonotype was seen repeatedly, ten times or more. CDR3 nucleotide sequence: TGTGCCAGCATCACGCCGGGACAGGGGGTCCAGCCCCAGCATTTT. This encodes CASITPGQGVQPQHF. V is TRBV28 and J is TRBJ1-5; 11 bases are shared with TRBD1. Unmatched junction bases numbered 9, after V lost 7 bases and J lost 7 bases. The germline V gene encodes CDR1 MDHEN and CDR2 SYDVKM. CDR3 length equals 15 residues.

This clonotype was observed many times. V gene TRBV5-1 combines with J gene TRBJ1-5; D is possibly TRBD1 (5 bases). Germline CDR1 and CDR2: SGHRS and YFSETQ. V was clipped by 0 bases and J by 0 bases, with 7 bases between them. The CDR3 has 15 residues. The CDR3 sequence: CASSLGGDSNQPQHF. CDR3 DNA: TGCGCCAGCAGCTTGGGGGGGGATAGCAATCAGCCCCAGCATTTT.

This clonotype was seen repeatedly, ten times or more. The CDR3 nucleotides read TGTGCCAGCAGTTTCGGTGGGGGACAGCCCCAGCATTTT. Residues: CASSFGGGQPQHF. The rearrangement links TRBV27 to TRBJ1-5; perhaps TRBD1 as D (5 bases). The CDR3 contains 13 residues. Germline assignment: CDR1 MNHEY and CDR2 SMNVEV (reference sequence). V lost 3 bases, J lost 7 bases, and 10 bases lay in between.

The table lists this clonotype with many counts. The gene calls are TRBV5-1 and TRBJ1-1; perhaps TRBD1 as D (5 bases). Germline V gives CDR1 SGHRS, CDR2 YFSETQ. The CDR3 has 16 amino acids. Trimming pared 5 bases from V and 1 base from J, leaving 18 bases between. The CDR3 DNA sequence: TGCGCCAGCAGGGCCCCCGACAGTGGGGCGAACACTGAAGCTTTCTTT. Translating gives CASRAPDSGANTEAFF.

In its sample, this clonotype was seen many times. This rearrangement joins TRBV4-1 to TRBJ2-1; 7 nucleotides match TRBD2. V was clipped by 3 bases and J by 9 bases; unmatched bases: 11. The CDR3 spans 15 residues. Germline loops: CDR1 MGHRA, CDR2 YSYEKL. The CDR3 DNA reads TGCGCCAGCAGCCAGGGTGGGGGGGTAGTGGGTGAGCAGTTCTTC. Translating it yields CASSQGGGVVGEQFF.

This clonotype has ten or more counts. The V call is TRBV11-2, the J call TRBJ1-1, with 7 bases matching TRBD1. Germline trimming cut 0 bases from V and 0 bases from J; bases unmatched to any gene: 7. The CDR3 runs 17 residues. CDR1 is SGHAT and CDR2 is FQNNGV in the germline V gene. The CDR3 sequence: CASSLDGTGVLNTEAFF. The CDR3 DNA follows: TGTGCCAGCAGCTTAGATGGTACAGGGGTTTTGAACACTGAAGCTTTCTTT. The full variable domain, with the rest looked up from reference TRBV11-2 and TRBJ1-1, is EAGVAQSPRYKIIEKRQSVAFWCNPISGHATLYWYQQILGQGPKLLIQFQNNGVVDDSQLPKDRFSAERLKGVDSTLKIQPAKLEDSAVYLCASSLDGTGVLNTEAFFGQGTRLTVV.

This clonotype has only a few counts. A much bigger clone sits one base away, suggesting this may be a read error. The chain has TRBV12-3 or TRBV12-4 and TRBJ1-1; the D gene is possibly TRBD1 (6 bases). This CDR3 is built from 13 residues. The CDR3 is CTSRPPTGRGAFF. CDR3 in DNA: TGTACCAGCAGGCCACCGACAGGTAGGGGAGCTTTCTTT.

In this sample, this clonotype turned up a few times. One junction end disagrees with the germline gene, perhaps due to a read error. This rearrangement joins TRBV29-1 to TRBJ2-1; 10 bases align to TRBD2. Germline-derived CDR1 and CDR2 are SQVTM and ANQGSEA. The CDR3 is made up of 14 amino acids. The CDR3 reads CGVVSSGSASEQFF. The CDR3 nucleotides are TGCGGCGTTGTGTCTAGCGGGAGTGCAAGTGAGCAGTTCTTC.

This clonotype was seen ten or more times. The chain links TRBV5-1 to TRBJ2-5; no reliable D call. Deletions cut 5 bases from V and 9 bases from J, with 14 bases between. CDR3 size: 12 residues. Germline values: CDR1 SGHRS, CDR2 YFSETQ. CDR3 DNA sequence: TGCGCCAGCAGGGATCCGGACGCGTCCCAGTACTTC. Translated: CASRDPDASQYF.

This clonotype was counted at least ten times. The chain recombines TRBV18 with TRBJ2-2; perhaps TRBD1 as D (5 bases). This CDR3 comprises 15 residues. The V end lost 3 bases, the J end lost 2 bases, and 10 bases lay between the germline ends. Per the germline V gene, CDR1 is KGHSH and CDR2 is LQKENI. The CDR3 coding sequence is TGTGCCAGCTCACCGGTCGACAGAAACACCGGGGAGCTGTTTTTT. This codes for CASSPVDRNTGELFF.

The chain links TRBV5-6 to TRBJ2-5, with TRBD2 identical over 7 bases. CDR1 is SGHDT, CDR2 YYEEEE, per germline. This CDR3 has 15 residues. The V gene end was trimmed by 3 bases and the J gene end by 3 bases; junction bases not matched to a gene: 8. The CDR3 nucleotides are TGTGCCAGCAGCTCCTGGGGGAGGGCCAAAGAGACCCAGTACTTC. As protein: CASSSWGRAKETQYF.

This clonotype has ten or more counts. The chain joins TRBV5-1 to TRBJ2-1; the D gene is possibly TRBD1 (6 bases). Germline CDR1 SGHRS, CDR2 YFSETQ. Deletions cut 4 bases from V and 8 bases from J, with 16 bases between. The CDR3 is 14 residues long. The CDR3 coding sequence is TGCGCCAGCAGCCCTCCCGAGACAGGTCATGAGCAGTTCTTC. As protein: CASSPPETGHEQFF.

This clonotype has at least ten counts. The rearrangement links TRBV5-1 to TRBJ2-1; no clear D gene. The germline V and J ends were trimmed by 1 base and 3 bases, with 14 bases remaining between them. The CDR3 extends over 16 amino acids. From germline, CDR1 is SGHRS and CDR2 YFSETQ. The CDR3 sequence is CASSLTPAAGYNEQFF. The DNA of the CDR3 is TGCGCCAGCAGCTTGACCCCTGCCGCAGGCTACAATGAGCAGTTCTTC.

This clonotype was seen ten or more times. The rearrangement joins TRBV5-1 to TRBJ2-1; no reliable D call. The CDR3 is made up of 14 amino acids. Trimming took off 0 bases at V and 3 bases at J, with 7 bases between the two ends. Germline V gene sequence: CDR1 SGHRS, CDR2 YFSETQ. The CDR3 nucleotides read TGCGCCAGCAGCTTGGCGGCGGACTACAATGAGCAGTTCTTC. It translates to CASSLAADYNEQFF.

This clonotype came up many times. This rearrangement joins TRBV6-5 to TRBJ2-5, with TRBD2 identical over 10 bases. The germline CDR1 and CDR2 sequences are MNHEY and SVGAGI. J lost 0 bases, V lost 2 bases, and 3 bases had no gene match. The CDR3 has 16 amino acids. CDR3: CASSYKAGGYQETQYF. The CDR3 DNA sequence: TGTGCCAGCAGTTACAAAGCGGGAGGGTACCAAGAGACCCAGTACTTC.

This clonotype was seen many times. The chain uses TRBV5-1 and TRBJ2-1, with 7 bases aligning to TRBD2. This CDR3 has 15 residues. Germline assignment: CDR1 SGHRS and CDR2 YFSETQ. V lost 4 bases to trimming and J lost 6 bases; unmatched junction nucleotides: 10. This CDR3 is CASSPAGEPGNEQFF. The CDR3 nucleotides are TGCGCCAGCAGCCCGGCGGGGGAGCCCGGCAATGAGCAGTTCTTC. Variable domain in full (rest from reference TRBV5-1 and TRBJ2-1): KAGVTQTPRYLIKTRGQQVTLSCSPISGHRSVSWYQQTPGQGLQFLFEYFSETQRNKGNFPGRFSGRQFSNSRSEMNVSTLELGDSALYLCASSPAGEPGNEQFFGPGTRLTVL.

Concerning this clonotype itself: A much larger clone lies one base from this, so it may be a read error. V usage is TRBV19 and J usage is TRBJ2-1; 10 nucleotides agree with TRBD2. The CDR3 covers 15 residues. Germline V gene lookup returns CDR1 LNHDA and CDR2 SQIVND (reference sequence). CDR3 region: CASTITSGVGNERFF. In nucleotides, the CDR3 is TGTGCCAGTACAATTACTAGCGGGGTAGGCAATGAGCGGTTCTTC. The full variable domain, with the rest looked up from reference TRBV19 and TRBJ2-1, is DGGITQSPKYLFRKEGQNVTLSCEQNLNHDAMYWYRQDPGQGLRLIYYSQIVNDFQKGDIAEGYSVSREKKESFPLTVTSAQKNPTAFYLCASTITSGVGNERFFGPGTRLTVL.

This clonotype was recorded at least ten times. V is TRBV20-1 and J is TRBJ2-1, with 7 nucleotides matching TRBD2. This CDR3 has 13 amino acids. Per the germline V gene, CDR1 is DFQATT and CDR2 is SNEGSKA (reference sequence). V dropped 6 bases and J dropped 4; count of bases not matched to a gene: 6. The CDR3 sequence: CSARLAGYNEQFF. CDR3 sequence (DNA): TGCAGTGCAAGACTAGCCGGTTACAATGAGCAGTTCTTC.

This clonotype was seen ten or more times. The V gene is TRBV6-2 or TRBV6-3, the J gene TRBJ2-2; D remains unclear. The CDR3 contains 13 residues. Trimming left V 7 bases short and J 10 bases short, with 16 bases between. Per the germline V gene, CDR1 is MNHEY and CDR2 is SVGEGT. This CDR3 reads CASTDLNPSELFF. In nucleotides, the CDR3 is TGTGCCAGCACCGATTTAAACCCATCGGAGCTGTTTTTT.

This clonotype has ten or more counts. The chain couples TRBV10-3 to TRBJ2-7; TRBD2 aligns across 9 bases. Germline values: CDR1 ENHRY, CDR2 SYGVKD. This CDR3 spans 18 amino acids. Unmatched junction bases numbered 9, after V lost 0 bases and J lost 0 bases. CDR3 residues: CAISESRASGKSSYEQYF. DNA of the CDR3: TGTGCCATCAGTGAGTCTAGGGCTAGCGGGAAGAGCTCCTACGAGCAGTACTTC.

This clonotype was seen more than once but under ten times. One junction end disagrees with the germline gene, perhaps due to a read error. This chain connects TRBV11-2 to TRBJ1-1; D perhaps matches TRBD1 (5 bases). CDR1 and CDR2 from the germline V gene are SGHAT and FQNNGV. The CDR3 sequence is 16 residues long. The CDR3 loop is CAGSSARGQRDTEAFF. CDR3 sequence (DNA): TGTGCCGGCAGCTCGGCCCGCGGACAACGGGACACTGAAGCTTTCTTT.

This clonotype came up many times. The J gene is TRBJ1-5, the V gene TRBV7-9; 7 positions match TRBD1. The ends lost 4 bases at V and 7 bases at J; junction bases unmatched: 10. Germline assignment: CDR1 SEHNR and CDR2 FQNEAQ (reference sequence). The CDR3 sequence is 15 residues long. CDR3: CASSSNRDSVQPQHF. Here the CDR3 DNA reads TGTGCCAGCAGCTCGAACCGGGACAGCGTCCAGCCCCAGCATTTT.